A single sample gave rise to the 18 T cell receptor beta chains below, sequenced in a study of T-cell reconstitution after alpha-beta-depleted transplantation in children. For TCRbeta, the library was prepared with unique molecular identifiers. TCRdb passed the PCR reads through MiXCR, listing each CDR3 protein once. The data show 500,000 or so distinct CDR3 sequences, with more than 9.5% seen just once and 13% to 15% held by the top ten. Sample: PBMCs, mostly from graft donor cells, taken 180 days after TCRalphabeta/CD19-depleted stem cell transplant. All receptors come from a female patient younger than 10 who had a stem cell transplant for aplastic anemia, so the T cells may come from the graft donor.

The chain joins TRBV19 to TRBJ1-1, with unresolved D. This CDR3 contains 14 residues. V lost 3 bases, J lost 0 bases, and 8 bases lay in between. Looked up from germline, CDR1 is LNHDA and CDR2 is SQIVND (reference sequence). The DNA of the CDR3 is TGTGCCAGTAGTATCCTGCCTATGAACACTGAAGCTTTCTTT. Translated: CASSILPMNTEAFF.

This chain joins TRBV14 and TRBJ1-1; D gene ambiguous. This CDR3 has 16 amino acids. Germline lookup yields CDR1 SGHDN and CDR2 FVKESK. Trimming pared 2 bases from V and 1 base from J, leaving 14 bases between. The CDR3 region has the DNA TGTGCCAGCAGCCAAAACGATTTACGCGGGAACACTGAAGCTTTCTTT. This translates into CASSQNDLRGNTEAFF.

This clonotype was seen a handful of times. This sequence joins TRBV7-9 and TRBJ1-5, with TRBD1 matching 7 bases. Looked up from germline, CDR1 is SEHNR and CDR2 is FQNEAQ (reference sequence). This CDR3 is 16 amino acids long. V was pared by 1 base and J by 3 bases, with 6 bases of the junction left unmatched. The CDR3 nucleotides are TGTGCCAGCAGCTTAGGTCAGGGGGTGGTCAATCAGCCCCAGCATTTT. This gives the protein CASSLGQGVVNQPQHF.

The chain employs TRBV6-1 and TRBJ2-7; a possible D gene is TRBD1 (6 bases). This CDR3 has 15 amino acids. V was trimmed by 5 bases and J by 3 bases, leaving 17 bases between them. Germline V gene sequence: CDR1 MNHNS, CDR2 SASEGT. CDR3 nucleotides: TGTGCCAGCAGTCCCACCGTCAGGGGCCACTACGAGCAGTACTTC. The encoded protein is CASSPTVRGHYEQYF.

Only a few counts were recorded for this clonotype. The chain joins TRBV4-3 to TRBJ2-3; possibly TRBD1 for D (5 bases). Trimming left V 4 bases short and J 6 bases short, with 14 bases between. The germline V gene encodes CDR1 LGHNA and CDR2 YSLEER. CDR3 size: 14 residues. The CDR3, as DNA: TGCGCCAGCAGCCGGGGCCCGGCCCAGGATACGCAGTATTTT. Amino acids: CASSRGPAQDTQYF.

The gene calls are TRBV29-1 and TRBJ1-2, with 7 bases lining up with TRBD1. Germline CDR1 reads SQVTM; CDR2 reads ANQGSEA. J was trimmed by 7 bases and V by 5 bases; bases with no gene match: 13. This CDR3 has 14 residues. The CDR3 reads CSVFPTGVVRGYTF. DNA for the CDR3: TGCAGCGTTTTCCCAACAGGGGTGGTTCGTGGCTACACCTTC.

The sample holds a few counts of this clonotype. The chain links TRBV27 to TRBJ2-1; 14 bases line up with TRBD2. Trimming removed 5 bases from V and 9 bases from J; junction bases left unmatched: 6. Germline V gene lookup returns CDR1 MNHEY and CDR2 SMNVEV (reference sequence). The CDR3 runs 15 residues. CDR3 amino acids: CASSHGTSGRSEQFF. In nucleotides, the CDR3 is TGTGCCAGCAGTCACGGGACTAGCGGGAGAAGTGAGCAGTTCTTC.

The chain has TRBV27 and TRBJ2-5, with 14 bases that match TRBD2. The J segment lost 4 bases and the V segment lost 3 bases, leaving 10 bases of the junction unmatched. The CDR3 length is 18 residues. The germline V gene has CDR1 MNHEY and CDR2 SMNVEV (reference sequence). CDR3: CASSFRTSGRKGGETQYF. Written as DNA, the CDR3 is TGTGCCAGCAGTTTCCGGACTAGCGGGAGGAAAGGTGGAGAGACCCAGTACTTC.

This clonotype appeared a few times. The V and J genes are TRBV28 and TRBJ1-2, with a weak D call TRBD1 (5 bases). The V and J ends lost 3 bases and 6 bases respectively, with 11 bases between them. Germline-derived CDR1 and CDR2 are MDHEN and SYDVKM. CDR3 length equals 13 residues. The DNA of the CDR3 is TGTGCCAGCAGTTTCAATACGGGGGATGGCTACACCTTC. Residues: CASSFNTGDGYTF.

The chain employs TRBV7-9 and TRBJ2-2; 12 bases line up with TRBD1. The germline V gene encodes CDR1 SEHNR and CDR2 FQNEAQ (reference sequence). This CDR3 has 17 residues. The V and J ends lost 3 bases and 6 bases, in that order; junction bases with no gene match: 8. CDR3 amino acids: CASSFAAGTGGAGELFF. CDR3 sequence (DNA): TGTGCCAGCAGCTTTGCCGCCGGGACAGGGGGCGCCGGGGAGCTGTTTTTT.

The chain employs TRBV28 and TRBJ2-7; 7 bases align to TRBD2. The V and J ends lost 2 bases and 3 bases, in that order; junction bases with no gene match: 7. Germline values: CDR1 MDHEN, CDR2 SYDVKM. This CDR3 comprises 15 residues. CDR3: CASSLAGDSSYEQYF. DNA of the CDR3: TGTGCCAGCAGTTTAGCGGGGGACTCCAGCTACGAGCAGTACTTC.

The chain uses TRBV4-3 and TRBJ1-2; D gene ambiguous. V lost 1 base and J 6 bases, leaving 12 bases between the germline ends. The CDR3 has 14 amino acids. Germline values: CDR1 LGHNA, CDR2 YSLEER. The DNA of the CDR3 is TGCGCCAGCAGCCAAGCGGACCCCTCGGATGGCTACACCTTC. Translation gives CASSQADPSDGYTF.

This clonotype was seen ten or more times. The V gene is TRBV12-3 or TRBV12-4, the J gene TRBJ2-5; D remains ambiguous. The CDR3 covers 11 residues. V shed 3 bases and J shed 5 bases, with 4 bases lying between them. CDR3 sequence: CASSFAETQYF. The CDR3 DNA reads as TGTGCCAGCAGTTTCGCCGAGACCCAGTACTTC.

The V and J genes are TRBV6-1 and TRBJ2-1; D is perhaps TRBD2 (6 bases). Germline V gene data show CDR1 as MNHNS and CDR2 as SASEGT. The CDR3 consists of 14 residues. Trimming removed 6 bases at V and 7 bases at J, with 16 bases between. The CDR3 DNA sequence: TGTGCCAGCAGGCCTGGAGGGGCGGAAAATGAGCAGTTCTTC. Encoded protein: CASRPGGAENEQFF.

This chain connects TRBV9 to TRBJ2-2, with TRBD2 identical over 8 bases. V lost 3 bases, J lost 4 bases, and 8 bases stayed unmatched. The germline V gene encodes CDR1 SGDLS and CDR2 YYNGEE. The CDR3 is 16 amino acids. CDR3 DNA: TGTGCCAGCAGCGACTCAGCGGGAGTAAGCACCGGGGAGCTGTTTTTT. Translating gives CASSDSAGVSTGELFF.

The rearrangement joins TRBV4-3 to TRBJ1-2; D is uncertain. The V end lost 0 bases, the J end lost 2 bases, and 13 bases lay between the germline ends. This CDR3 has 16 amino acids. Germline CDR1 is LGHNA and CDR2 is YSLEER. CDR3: CASSQDIAEANYGYTF. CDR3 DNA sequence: TGCGCCAGCAGCCAAGATATCGCCGAGGCCAACTATGGCTACACCTTC.

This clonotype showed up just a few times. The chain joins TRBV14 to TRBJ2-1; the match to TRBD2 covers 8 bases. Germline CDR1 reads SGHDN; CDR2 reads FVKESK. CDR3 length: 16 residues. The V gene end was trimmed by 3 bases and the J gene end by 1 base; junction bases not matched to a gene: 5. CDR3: CASSHIAGRSYNEQFF. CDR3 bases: TGTGCCAGCAGCCACATAGCGGGAAGGTCCTACAATGAGCAGTTCTTC.

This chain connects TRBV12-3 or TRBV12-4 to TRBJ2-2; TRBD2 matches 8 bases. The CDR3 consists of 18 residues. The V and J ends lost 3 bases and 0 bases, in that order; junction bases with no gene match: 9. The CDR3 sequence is CASSFLPTGGPNTGELFF. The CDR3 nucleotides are TGTGCCAGCAGTTTCCTCCCGACGGGAGGGCCGAACACCGGGGAGCTGTTTTTT.